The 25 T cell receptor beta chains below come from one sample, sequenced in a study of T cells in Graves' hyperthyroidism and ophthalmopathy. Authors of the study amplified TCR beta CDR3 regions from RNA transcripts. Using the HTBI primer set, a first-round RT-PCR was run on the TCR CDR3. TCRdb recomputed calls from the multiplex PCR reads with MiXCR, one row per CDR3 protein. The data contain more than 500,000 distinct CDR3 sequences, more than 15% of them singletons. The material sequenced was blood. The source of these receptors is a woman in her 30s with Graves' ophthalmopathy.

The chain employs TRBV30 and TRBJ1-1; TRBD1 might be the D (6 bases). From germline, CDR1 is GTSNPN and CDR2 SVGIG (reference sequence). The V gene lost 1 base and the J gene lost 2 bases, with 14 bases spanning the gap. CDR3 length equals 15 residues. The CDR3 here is CAWSEAGVYNTEAFF. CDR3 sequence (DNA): TGTGCCTGGAGTGAGGCAGGGGTCTATAACACTGAAGCTTTCTTT.

CDR3 loop: CSASLTGRTEAFF. Written as DNA, the CDR3 is TGCAGTGCTAGCCTTACAGGGCGGACTGAAGCTTTCTTT. This chain joins TRBV20-1 and TRBJ1-1, with D maybe TRBD1 (6 bases). The V gene's germline CDR1 is DFQATT and CDR2 SNEGSKA (reference sequence). The V and J ends lost 3 bases and 5 bases respectively, with 13 bases between them. The CDR3 length is 13 residues.

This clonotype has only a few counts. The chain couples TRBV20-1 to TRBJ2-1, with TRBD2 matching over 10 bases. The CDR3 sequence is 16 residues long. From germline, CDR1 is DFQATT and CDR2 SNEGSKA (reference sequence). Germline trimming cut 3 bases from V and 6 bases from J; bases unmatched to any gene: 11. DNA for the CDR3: TGCAGTGCTAGCGGAGGTCGAGCGGGAGGGATCAATGAGCAGTTCTTC. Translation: CSASGGRAGGINEQFF.

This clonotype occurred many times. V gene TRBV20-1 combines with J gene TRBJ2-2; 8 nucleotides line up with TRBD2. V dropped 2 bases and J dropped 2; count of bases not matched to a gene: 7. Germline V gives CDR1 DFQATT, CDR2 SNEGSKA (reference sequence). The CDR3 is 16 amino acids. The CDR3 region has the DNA TGCAGTGCTAGAATTCTTGGGACTAGTAACACCGGGGAGCTGTTTTTT. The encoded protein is CSARILGTSNTGELFF.

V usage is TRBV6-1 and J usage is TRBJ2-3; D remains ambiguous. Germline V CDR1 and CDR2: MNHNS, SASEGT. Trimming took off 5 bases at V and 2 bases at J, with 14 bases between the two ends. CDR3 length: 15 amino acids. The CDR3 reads CASSRFLTATDTQYF. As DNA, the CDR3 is TGTGCCAGCAGTCGATTCCTAACCGCCACAGATACGCAGTATTTT.

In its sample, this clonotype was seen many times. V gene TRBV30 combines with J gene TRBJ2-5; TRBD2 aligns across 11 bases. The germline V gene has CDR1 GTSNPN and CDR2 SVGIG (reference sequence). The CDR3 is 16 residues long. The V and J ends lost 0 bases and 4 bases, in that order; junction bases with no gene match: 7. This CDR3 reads CAWSVPLLAGVETQYF. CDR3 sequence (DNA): TGTGCCTGGAGTGTACCCCTACTAGCGGGAGTAGAGACCCAGTACTTC.

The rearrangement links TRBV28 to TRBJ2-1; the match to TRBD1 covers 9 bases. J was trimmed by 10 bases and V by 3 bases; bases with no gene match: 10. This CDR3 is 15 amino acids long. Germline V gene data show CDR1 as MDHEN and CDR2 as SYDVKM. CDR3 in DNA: TGTGCCAGCAGTTTGTTGGGACAGGGTCGTGGGGAGCAGTTCTTC. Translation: CASSLLGQGRGEQFF.

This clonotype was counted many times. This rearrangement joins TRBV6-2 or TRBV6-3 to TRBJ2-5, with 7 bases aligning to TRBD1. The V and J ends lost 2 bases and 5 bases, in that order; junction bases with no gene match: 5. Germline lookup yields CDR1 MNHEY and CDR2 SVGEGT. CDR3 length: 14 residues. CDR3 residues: CASSYDKGAETQYF. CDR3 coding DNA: TGTGCCAGCAGTTACGACAAGGGGGCTGAGACCCAGTACTTC.

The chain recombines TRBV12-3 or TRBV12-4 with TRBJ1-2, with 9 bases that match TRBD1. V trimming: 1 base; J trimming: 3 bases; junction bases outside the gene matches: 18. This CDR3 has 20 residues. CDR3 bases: TGTGCCAGCAGTTTAGGCCAACGACTTGGACAGGGGCAAAAGTACTATGGCTACACCTTC. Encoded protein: CASSLGQRLGQGQKYYGYTF.

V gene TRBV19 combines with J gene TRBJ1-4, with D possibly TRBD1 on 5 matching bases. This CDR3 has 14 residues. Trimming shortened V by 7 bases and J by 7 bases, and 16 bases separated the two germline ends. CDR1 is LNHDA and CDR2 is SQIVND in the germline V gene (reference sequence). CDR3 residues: CASNGGAGGEKLFF. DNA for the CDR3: TGTGCCAGTAACGGAGGGGCGGGAGGTGAAAAACTGTTTTTT.

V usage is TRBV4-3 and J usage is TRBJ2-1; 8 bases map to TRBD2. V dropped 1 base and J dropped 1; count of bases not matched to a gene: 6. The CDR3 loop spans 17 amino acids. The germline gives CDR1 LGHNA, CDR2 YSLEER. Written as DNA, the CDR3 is TGCGCCAGCAGCCAAGGAAATAGCGGGACGTCCTACAATGAGCAGTTCTTC. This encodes CASSQGNSGTSYNEQFF.

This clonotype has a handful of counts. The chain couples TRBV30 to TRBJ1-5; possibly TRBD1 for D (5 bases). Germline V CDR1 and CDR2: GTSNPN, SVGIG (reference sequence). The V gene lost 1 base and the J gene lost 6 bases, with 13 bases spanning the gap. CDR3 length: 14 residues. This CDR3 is CAWSGGQERQPQHF. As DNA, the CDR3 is TGTGCCTGGAGTGGAGGACAAGAGCGTCAGCCCCAGCATTTT.

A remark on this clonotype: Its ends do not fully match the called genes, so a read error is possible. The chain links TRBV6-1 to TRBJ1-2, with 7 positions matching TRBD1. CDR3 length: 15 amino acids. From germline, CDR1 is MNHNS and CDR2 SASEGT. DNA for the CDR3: TGTGCCAGCAGTAAAGCCGGGACAGCTTCCTATGGCTACACCTTC. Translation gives CASSKAGTASYGYTF.

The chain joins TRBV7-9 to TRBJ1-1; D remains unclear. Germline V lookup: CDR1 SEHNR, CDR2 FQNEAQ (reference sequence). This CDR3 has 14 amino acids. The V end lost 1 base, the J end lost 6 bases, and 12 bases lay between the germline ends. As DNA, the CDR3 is TGTGCCAGCAGCTTAGTACAGACCAGTCCTGAAGCTTTCTTT. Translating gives CASSLVQTSPEAFF.

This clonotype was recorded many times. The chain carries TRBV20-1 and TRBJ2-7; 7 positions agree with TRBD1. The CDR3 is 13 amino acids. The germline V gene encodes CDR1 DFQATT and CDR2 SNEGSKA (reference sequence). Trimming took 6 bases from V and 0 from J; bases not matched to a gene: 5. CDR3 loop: CSALGQTSYEQYF. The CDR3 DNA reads TGCAGTGCGTTGGGACAGACCTCCTACGAGCAGTACTTC.

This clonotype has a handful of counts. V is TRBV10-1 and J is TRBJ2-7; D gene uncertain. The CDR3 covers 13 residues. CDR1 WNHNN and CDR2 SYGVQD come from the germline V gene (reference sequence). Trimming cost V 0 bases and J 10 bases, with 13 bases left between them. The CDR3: CASSESSRPDQYF. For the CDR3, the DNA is TGCGCCAGCAGTGAGTCGAGTCGGCCGGATCAGTACTTC.

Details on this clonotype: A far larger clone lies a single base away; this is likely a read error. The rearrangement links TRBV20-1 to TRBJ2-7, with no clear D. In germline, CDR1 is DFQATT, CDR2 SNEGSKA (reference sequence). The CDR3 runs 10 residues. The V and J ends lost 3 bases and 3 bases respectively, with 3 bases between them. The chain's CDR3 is CSARGYEQYF. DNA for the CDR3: TGCAGTGCTAGGGGCTACGAGCAGTACTTC.

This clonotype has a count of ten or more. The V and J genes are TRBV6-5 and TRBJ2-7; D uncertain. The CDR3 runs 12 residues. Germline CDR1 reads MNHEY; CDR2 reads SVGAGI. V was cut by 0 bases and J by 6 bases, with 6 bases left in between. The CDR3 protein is CASSYSGTEQYF. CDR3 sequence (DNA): TGTGCCAGCAGTTACTCCGGAACCGAGCAGTACTTC.

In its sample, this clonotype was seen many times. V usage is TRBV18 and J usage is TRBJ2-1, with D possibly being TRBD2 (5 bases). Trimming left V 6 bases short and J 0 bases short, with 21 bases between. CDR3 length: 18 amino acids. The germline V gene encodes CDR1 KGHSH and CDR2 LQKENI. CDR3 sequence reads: CASSHRGAGMSSYNEQFF. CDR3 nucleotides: TGTGCCAGCTCCCACCGGGGTGCCGGGATGAGCTCCTACAATGAGCAGTTCTTC.

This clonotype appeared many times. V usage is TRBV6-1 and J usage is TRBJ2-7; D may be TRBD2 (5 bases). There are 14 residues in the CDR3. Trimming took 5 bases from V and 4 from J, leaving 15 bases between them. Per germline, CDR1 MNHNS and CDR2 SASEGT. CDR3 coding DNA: TGTGCCAGCAGTTCCCTCCCTCCGGGGTACGAGCAGTACTTC. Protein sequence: CASSSLPPGYEQYF.

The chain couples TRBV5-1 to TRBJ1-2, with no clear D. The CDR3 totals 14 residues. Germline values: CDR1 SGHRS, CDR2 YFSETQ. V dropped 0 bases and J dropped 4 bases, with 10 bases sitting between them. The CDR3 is CASSLALGSYGYTF. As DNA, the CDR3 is TGCGCCAGCAGCTTGGCCCTGGGTAGCTATGGCTACACCTTC.

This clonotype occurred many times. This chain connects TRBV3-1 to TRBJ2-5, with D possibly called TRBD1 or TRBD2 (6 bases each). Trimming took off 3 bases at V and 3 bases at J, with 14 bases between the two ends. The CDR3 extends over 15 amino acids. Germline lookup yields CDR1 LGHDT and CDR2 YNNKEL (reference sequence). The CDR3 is CASSHGGLVKETQYF. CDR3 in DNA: TGTGCCAGCAGCCACGGGGGCCTAGTGAAAGAGACCCAGTACTTC.

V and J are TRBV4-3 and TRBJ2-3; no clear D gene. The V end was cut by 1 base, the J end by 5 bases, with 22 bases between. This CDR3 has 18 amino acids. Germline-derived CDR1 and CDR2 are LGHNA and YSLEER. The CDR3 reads CASSQAPNSRSDGDTQYF. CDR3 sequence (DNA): TGCGCCAGCAGCCAAGCTCCAAATTCACGTTCCGACGGAGATACGCAGTATTTT.

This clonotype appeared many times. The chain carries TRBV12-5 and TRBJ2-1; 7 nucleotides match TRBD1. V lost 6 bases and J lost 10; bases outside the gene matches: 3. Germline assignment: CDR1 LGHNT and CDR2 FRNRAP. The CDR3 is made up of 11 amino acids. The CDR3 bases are TGTGCTAGTGGGACAGGGTACGAGCAGTTCTTC. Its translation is CASGTGYEQFF.

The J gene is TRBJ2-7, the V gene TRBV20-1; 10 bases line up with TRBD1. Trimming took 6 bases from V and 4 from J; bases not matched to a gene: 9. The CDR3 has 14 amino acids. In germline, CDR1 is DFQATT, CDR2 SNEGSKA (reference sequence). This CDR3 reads CSALLGTGVYEQYF. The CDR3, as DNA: TGCAGTGCACTATTGGGGACAGGGGTTTACGAGCAGTACTTC.